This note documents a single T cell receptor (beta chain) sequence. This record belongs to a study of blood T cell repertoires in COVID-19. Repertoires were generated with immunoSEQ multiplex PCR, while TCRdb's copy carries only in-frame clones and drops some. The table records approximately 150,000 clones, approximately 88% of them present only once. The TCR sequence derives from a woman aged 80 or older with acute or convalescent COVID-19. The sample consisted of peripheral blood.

CDR3 sequence: CASSPRQGDYGYTF. CDR3 nucleotides: TGTGCCAGCAGCCCCAGACAGGGGGACTATGGCTACACCTTC. V gene TRBV7-9 combines with J gene TRBJ1-2; 9 positions match TRBD1. The CDR3 has 14 residues. The V gene's germline CDR1 is SEHNR and CDR2 FQNEAQ (reference sequence). Germline trimming cut 5 bases from V and 3 bases from J; bases unmatched to any gene: 4.